The TCR beta chain described here comes from a study of cytomegalovirus exposure and HLA in healthy donors. Study-wide context: Among the 300 to 400 donors who were genotyped, 81% fell in the genetic ancestry cluster that is associated with self-reported Caucasian donors.

Donors were nominally healthy when sampled, though unrecorded immune exposures were likely. Whole-study findings and limits: The majority of TCR sequences were rare, yet some public TCRs appeared in many donors.

13 Jbeta primers and 60 Vbeta primers were used for the PCR. In the original workflow: The count from a later analysis was 70 million to 85 million unique TCR beta chains, some 10 million of them shared. Measured with immunoSEQ multiplex PCR; TCRdb has only the in-frame clones, and not every one. V, J and clone size were drawn from that table, and D and trimming were deduced from the DNA. This repertoire includes roughly 64,000 clones. There are 16 residues in the CDR3. V shed 4 bases, J shed 0 bases, and the junction held 6 bases outside the gene matches. The germline CDR1 and CDR2 sequences are MNHEY and SVGAGI. Details on this clone: Its target is unknown.

The clonotype originates from a woman aged 18-29 years in good health and CMV-seronegative. Sequencing input: PBMCs. The chain links TRBV6-5 to TRBJ1-5; TRBD1 matches 7 bases. Here the CDR3 DNA reads TGTGCCAGCAGTTCGGACAGGCGGTATAGCAATCAGCCCCAGCATTTT. It is translated as CASSSDRRYSNQPQHF.